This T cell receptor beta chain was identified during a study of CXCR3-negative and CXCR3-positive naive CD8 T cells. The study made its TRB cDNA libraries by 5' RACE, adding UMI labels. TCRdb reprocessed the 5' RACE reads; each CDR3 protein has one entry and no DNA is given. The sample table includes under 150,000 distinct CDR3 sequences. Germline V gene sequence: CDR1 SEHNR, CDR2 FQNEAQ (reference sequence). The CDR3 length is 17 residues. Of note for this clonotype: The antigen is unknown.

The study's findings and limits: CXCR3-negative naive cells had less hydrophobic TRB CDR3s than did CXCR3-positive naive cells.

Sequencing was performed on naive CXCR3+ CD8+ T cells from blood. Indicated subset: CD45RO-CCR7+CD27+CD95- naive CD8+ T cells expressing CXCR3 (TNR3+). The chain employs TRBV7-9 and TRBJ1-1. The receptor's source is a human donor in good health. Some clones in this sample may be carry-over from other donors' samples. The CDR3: CASSDPLEGGSSTEAFF.